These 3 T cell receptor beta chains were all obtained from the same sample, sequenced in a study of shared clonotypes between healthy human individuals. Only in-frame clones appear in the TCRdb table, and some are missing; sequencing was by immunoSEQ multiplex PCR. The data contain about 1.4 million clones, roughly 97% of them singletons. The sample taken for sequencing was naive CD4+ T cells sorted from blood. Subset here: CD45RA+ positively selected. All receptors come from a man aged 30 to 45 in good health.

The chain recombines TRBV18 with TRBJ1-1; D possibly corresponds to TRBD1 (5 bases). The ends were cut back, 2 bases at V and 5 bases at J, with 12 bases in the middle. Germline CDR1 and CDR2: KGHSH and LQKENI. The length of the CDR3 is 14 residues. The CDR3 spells CASSPAGRDTEAFF. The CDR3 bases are TGTGCCAGCTCACCAGCAGGGAGGGATACTGAAGCTTTCTTT.

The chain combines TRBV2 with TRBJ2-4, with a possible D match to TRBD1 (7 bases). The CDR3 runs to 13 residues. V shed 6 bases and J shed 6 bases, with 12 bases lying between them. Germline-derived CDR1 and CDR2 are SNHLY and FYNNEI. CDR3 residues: CASREGAANIQYF. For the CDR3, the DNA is TGTGCCAGCAGGGAGGGGGCGGCAAACATTCAGTACTTC.

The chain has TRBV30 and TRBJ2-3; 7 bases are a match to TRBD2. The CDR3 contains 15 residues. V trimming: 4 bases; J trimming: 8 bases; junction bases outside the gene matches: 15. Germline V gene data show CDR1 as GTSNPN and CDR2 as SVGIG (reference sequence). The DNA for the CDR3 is TGTGCCTGGATCCTCCCTAGCGGACATCGGGGTACGCAGTATTTT. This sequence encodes CAWILPSGHRGTQYF.